This section outlines one T cell receptor (beta chain) sequence together with its context. Its antigen is unknown. Nothing much larger sits one base from this clone, and base qualities are not available. The data originate from a study of blood T cell repertoires in COVID-19 (dated by TCRdb to 2018 to 2021). Background for the entire study: Samples covering the acute and convalescent phases of COVID-19 were provided by collaborators in the United States, Italy and Spain. A de-identified subject ID, COVID-19 status, age in years and sex were almost always included in the sample metadata. The dataset comprised deeply sampled blood TCRbeta repertoires from subjects exposed to, actively infected with, or recovered from COVID-19. Where available, HLA class I and class II types were taken from metadata supplied by the sample provider and were not determined by assay-based typing. Samples were obtained from the ongoing ImmuneRACE study (first 160 participants) and from about 1,300 subjects provided by 6 global collaborators. The material from the prospective study consisted of cDNA or gDNA derived from T cells, B-cell-depleted T cells, or PBMCs. The repertoires were released in a freely available public database meant as a resource for research on the immune response to SARS-CoV-2.

CDR1 and CDR2 (MNHEY, SMNVEV) derive from the germline V gene (reference sequence). Trimming costs V 5 bases and J 7 bases, and their ends lie 21 bases apart. Including cysteine and phenylalanine, the CDR3 has 16 amino acids. CDR3 DNA is the only sequence kept; it has 48 bases, read in frame from the first base. General conclusions and limits of the study: The quantity of clinical and demographic metadata differed by source and by participant and was supplied without curation.

The immunoSEQ Assay, a bias-controlled multiplex PCR, was used to amplify TCRbeta CDR3 regions from genomic DNA. As for how the authors treated the data: Within the assay, amplification of reference gene primers was used to estimate how many nucleated cells each sample contained. To quantify the absolute abundance of each unique TCRbeta CDR3 rearrangement, sequence reads were collapsed and filtered. For each sample, productive Simpson clonality was calculated by taking the square root of Simpson's diversity index across productive rearrangements. Drawn from immuneACCESS, this table holds only the in-frame rearrangements with V and J called that TCRdb kept. Clones are partly lost; checked studies trace under half to an unresolved V gene and leave the rest unexplained. That table is the source of V, J and clone size, and D and trimming were worked out from the DNA. The sample contains 400,000 to 550,000 clones, approximately 90% of them found a single time. Approximately 4.5% of the sample rests with the top ten.

Collaborating institutions collected whole blood in K2EDTA tubes following their own protocols. For TCRbeta analysis, collaborators shipped samples in one of three forms: frozen whole blood, isolated PBMCs, or DNA extracted from either of those sample types. The sequencing input was peripheral blood. The sequence joins TRBV27 to TRBJ2-1; a weak D assignment points to TRBD2 (7 bases agree). The clonotype comes from a woman aged 25 to 39 with acute or convalescent COVID-19. The nucleotide sequence is given as TGTGCCAGCAGTACCGCCGGGGGGCTAATCGGTAATGAGCAGTTCTTC. Its protein is CASSTAGGLIGNEQFF.